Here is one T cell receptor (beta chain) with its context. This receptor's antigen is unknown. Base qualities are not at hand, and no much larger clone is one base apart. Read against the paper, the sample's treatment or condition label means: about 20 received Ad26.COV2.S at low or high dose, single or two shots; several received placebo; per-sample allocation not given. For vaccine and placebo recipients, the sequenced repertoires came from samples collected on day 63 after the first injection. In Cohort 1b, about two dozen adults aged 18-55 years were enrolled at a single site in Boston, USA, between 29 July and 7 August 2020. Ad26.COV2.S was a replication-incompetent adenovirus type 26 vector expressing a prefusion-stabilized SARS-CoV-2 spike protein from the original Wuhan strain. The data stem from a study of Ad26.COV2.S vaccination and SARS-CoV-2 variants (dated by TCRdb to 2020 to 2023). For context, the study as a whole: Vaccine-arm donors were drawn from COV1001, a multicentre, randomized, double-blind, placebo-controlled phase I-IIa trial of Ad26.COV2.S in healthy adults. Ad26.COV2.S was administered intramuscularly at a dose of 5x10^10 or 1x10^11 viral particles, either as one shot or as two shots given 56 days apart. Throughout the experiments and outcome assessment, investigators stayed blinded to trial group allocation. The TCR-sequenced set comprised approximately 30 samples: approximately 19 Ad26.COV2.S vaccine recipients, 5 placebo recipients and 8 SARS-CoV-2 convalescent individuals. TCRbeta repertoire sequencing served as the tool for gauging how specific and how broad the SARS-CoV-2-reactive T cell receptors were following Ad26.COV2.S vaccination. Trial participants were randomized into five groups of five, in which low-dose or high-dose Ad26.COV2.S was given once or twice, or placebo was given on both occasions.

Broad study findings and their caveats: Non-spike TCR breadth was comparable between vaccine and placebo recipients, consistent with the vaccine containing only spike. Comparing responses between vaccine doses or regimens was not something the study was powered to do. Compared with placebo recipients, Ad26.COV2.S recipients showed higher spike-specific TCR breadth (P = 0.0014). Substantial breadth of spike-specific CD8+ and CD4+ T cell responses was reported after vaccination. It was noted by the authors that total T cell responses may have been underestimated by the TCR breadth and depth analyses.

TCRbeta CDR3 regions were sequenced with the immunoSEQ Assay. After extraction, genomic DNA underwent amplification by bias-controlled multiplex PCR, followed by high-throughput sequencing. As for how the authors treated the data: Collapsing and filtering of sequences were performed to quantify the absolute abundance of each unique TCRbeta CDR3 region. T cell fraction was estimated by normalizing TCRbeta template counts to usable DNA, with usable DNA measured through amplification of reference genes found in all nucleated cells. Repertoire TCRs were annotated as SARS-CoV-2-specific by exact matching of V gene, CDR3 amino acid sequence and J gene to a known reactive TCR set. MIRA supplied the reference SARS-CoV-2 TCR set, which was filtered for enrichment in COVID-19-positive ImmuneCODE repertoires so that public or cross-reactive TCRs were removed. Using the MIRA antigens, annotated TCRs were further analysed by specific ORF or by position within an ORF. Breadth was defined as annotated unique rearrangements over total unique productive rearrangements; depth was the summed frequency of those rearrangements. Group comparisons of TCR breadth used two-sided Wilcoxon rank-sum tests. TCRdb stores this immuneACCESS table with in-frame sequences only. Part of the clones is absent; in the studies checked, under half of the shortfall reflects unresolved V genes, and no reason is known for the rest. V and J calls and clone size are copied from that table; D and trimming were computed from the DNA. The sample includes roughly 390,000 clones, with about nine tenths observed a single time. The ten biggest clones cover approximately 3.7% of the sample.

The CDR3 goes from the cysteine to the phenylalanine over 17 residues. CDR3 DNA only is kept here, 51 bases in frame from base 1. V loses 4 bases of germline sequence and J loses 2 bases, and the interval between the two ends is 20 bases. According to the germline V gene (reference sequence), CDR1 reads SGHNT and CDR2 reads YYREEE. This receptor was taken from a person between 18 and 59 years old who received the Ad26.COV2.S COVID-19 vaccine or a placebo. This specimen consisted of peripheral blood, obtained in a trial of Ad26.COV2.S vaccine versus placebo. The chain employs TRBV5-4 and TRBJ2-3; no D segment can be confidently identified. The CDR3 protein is CASSGDELVSLTDTQYF. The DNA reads TGTGCCAGCAGCGGAGACGAGTTGGTGTCCCTCACAGATACGCAGTATTTT.